The 10 T cell receptor beta chains below come from one sample, sequenced in a study of shared clonotypes between healthy human individuals. TCRdb's copy holds only in-frame clones and misses some; the assay was immunoSEQ multiplex PCR. The sample yields a few million clones, just over 90% seen once. The sequencing input was naive CD4+ T cells from PBMCs. Subset in this sample: CD45RA+ positively selected. The receptor set was obtained from a man between 18 and 29 years old in good health. Some clones in this sample may be carry-over from other donors' samples.

V is TRBV28 and J is TRBJ2-3, with 7 bases fitting TRBD1. Germline V gene lookup returns CDR1 MDHEN and CDR2 SYDVKM. Germline trimming cut 7 bases from V and 2 bases from J; bases unmatched to any gene: 15. CDR3 length equals 17 residues. CDR3 DNA: TGTGCCAGCACTCCTGGGGGCGCCAGGGGGAACACAGATACGCAGTATTTT. It specifies CASTPGGARGNTDTQYF.

This chain uses TRBV5-1 with TRBJ1-4; D is perhaps TRBD1 (6 bases). This CDR3 is 13 amino acids long. V lost 4 bases, J lost 7 bases, and 11 bases lay in between. Germline CDR1 reads SGHRS; CDR2 reads YFSETQ. CDR3 in DNA: TGCGCCAGCAGCGTCTCAGGGGCTGAAAAACTGTTTTTT. Translating it yields CASSVSGAEKLFF.

V usage is TRBV5-1 and J usage is TRBJ2-5, with a weak D call TRBD1 (6 bases). Germline CDR1 reads SGHRS; CDR2 reads YFSETQ. V shed 4 bases and J shed 2 bases, with 15 bases lying between them. The CDR3 consists of 15 residues. The CDR3 loop reads CASSPFTGSQETQYF. For the CDR3, the DNA is TGCGCCAGCAGCCCATTTACAGGGTCTCAAGAGACCCAGTACTTC.

The chain recombines TRBV27 with TRBJ1-1; D not resolved. The CDR3 spans 14 residues. The germline gives CDR1 MNHEY, CDR2 SMNVEV (reference sequence). V lost 1 base to trimming and J lost 1 base, with 7 bases between them. CDR3 DNA sequence: TGTGCCAGCAGTTTATTACGGACGAACACTGAAGCTTTCTTT. Translating it yields CASSLLRTNTEAFF.

This clone showed up just once. The rearrangement uses TRBV5-1 and TRBJ2-3, with TRBD1 identical over 11 bases. Germline CDR1 is SGHRS and CDR2 is YFSETQ. V shed 0 bases and J 4 bases; nucleotides not matched to a gene: 4. The CDR3 runs 16 residues. CDR3 region: CASSLEGQGVADTQYF. In nucleotides, the CDR3 is TGCGCCAGCAGCTTGGAGGGACAGGGGGTGGCAGATACGCAGTATTTT.

V usage is TRBV4-1 and J usage is TRBJ2-3; TRBD2 might be the D (6 bases). The germline V gene encodes CDR1 MGHRA and CDR2 YSYEKL. CDR3 length: 17 residues. Trimming stripped 6 bases from V and 7 bases from J, with 26 bases between. The CDR3 bases are TGCGCCAGCAGGGCGGGGCCCCCCGGGCCTGATGCATATACGCAGTATTTT. Amino acid sequence: CASRAGPPGPDAYTQYF.

V usage is TRBV5-5 and J usage is TRBJ1-4, with D maybe TRBD1 (5 bases). Between the trimmed V and J ends, which lost 0 bases and 0 bases, there was a span of 9 bases. The CDR3 loop spans 16 amino acids. Germline lookup yields CDR1 SGHKS and CDR2 YYEKEE (reference sequence). The CDR3 region is CASSLGGFATNEKLFF. As DNA, the CDR3 is TGTGCCAGCAGCTTGGGGGGGTTTGCAACTAATGAAAAACTGTTTTTT.

This clone was seen only a few times. This CDR3 is also generated by other DNA sequences in the sample. This chain uses TRBV2 with TRBJ1-1; no firm D call. The germline CDR1 and CDR2 sequences are SNHLY and FYNNEI. Deletions cut 2 bases from V and 5 bases from J, with 3 bases between. The CDR3 consists of 11 residues. The CDR3 sequence is CASSERTEAFF. In nucleotides, the CDR3 is TGTGCCAGCAGTGAAAGGACTGAAGCTTTCTTT.

The V and J genes are TRBV18 and TRBJ1-5, with D unresolved. The V end lost 2 bases, the J end lost 3 bases, and 14 bases lay between the germline ends. Germline-derived CDR1 and CDR2 are KGHSH and LQKENI. The CDR3 loop spans 16 amino acids. The CDR3 DNA reads as TGTGCCAGCTCACCAGCTAGCACAGCCGCCAATCAGCCCCAGCATTTT. This translates into CASSPASTAANQPQHF.

The chain combines TRBV6-1 with TRBJ2-7, with 7 bases identical to TRBD2. This CDR3 region has 17 residues. V gave up 4 bases and J gave up 6 bases; unmatched junction bases: 18. From germline, CDR1 is MNHNS and CDR2 SASEGT. CDR3 nucleotide sequence: TGTGCCAGCAGTGTGGCTAGCGGAATCACTCCGAACGGCGAGCAGTACTTC. This translates into CASSVASGITPNGEQYF.